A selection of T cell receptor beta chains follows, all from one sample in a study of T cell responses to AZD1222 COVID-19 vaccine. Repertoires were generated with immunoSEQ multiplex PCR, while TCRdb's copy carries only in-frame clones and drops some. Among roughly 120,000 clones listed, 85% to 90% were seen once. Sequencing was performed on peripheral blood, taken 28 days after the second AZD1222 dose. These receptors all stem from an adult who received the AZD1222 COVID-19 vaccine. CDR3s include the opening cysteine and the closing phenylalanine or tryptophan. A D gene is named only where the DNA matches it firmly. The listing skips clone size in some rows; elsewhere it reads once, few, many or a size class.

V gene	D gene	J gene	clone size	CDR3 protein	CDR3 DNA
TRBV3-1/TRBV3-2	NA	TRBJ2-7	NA	CASSQVVSEQYF	TGTGCCAGCAGCCAAGTAGTGTCCGAGCAGTACTTC
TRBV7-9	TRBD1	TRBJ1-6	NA	CASSFRTGTGASNSPLHF	TGTGCCAGCAGCTTTAGGACCGGGACAGGGGCTAGTAATTCACCCCTCCACTTT
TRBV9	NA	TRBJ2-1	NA	CASSVEGGDYNEQFF	TGTGCCAGCAGCGTAGAGGGTGGGGATTACAATGAGCAGTTCTTC
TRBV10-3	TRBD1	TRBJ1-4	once	CASTGEFREKLFF	TGTGCCAGTACAGGGGAGTTTCGGGAAAAACTGTTTTTT
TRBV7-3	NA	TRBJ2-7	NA	CASSPDSSYEQYF	TGTGCCAGCAGCCCAGACAGCTCCTACGAGCAGTACTTC
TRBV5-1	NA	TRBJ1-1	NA	CASSLAGPRLPMNTEAFF	TGCGCCAGCAGCTTGGCGGGGCCGCGGCTGCCCATGAACACTGAAGCTTTCTTT
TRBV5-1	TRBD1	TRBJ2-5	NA	CASSTGQGQETQYF	TGCGCCAGCAGCACGGGACAGGGGCAAGAGACCCAGTACTTC
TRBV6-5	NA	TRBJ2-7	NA	CASSYRGLTYEQYF	TGTGCCAGCAGTTACCGAGGCCTAACCTACGAGCAGTACTTC
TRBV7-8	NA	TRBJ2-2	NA	CASSLNTGELFF	TGTGCCAGCAGCCTGAACACCGGGGAGCTGTTTTTT
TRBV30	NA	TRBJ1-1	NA	CAWKGRRRTGTGTEAFF	TGTGCCTGGAAAGGCCGCAGACGAACGGGGACGGGGACTGAAGCTTTCTTT
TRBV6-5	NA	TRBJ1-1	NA	CASLDRRDTEAFF	TGTGCCAGCCTCGACAGAAGGGACACTGAAGCTTTCTTT
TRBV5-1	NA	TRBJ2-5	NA	CAGMEGMASSYTPRETQYF	TGCGCCGGAATGGAGGGAATGGCAAGTTCTTATACTCCGCGGGAGACCCAGTACTTC
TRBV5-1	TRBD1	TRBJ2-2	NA	CASSPGTGVAGELFF	TGCGCCAGCAGTCCCGGGACAGGGGTGGCCGGGGAGCTGTTTTTT
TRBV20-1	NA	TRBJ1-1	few	CSASRGNTEAFF	TGCAGTGCTAGTCGTGGGAACACTGAAGCTTTCTTT
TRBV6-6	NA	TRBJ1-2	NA	CASSPTSLGYTF	TGTGCCAGCAGTCCGACCTCACTAGGCTACACCTTC
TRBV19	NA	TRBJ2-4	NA	CASRPYGGGDKLAKNIQYF	TGTGCCAGTAGACCCTATGGGGGGGGCGATAAACTAGCCAAAAACATTCAGTACTTC
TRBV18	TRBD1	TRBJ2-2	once	CASAGQGAGELFF	TGTGCCAGCGCCGGACAGGGGGCCGGGGAGCTGTTTTTT
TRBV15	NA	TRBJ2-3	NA	CATSTRSAVDTQYF	TGTGCCACCAGCACTAGAAGCGCGGTAGATACGCAGTATTTT
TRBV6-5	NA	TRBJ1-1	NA	CASSYIVRETEAFF	TGTGCCAGCAGTTACATCGTAAGGGAAACTGAAGCTTTCTTT
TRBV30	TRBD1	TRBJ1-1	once	CAWRDRSYTEAFF	TGTGCCTGGCGGGACAGGAGCTACACTGAAGCTTTCTTT
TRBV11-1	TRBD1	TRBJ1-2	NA	CASRLGLDRAYGYTF	TGTGCCAGCAGGTTAGGTCTGGACAGGGCCTATGGCTACACCTTC
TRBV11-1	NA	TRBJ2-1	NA	CASSLFPGFDEQFF	TGTGCCAGCAGCTTATTCCCCGGTTTCGATGAGCAGTTCTTC
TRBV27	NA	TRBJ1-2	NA	CASSLDSSNYGYTF	TGTGCCAGCAGTTTGGACAGCTCTAACTATGGCTACACCTTC
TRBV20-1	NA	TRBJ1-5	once	CSGQLETQHF	TGCAGTGGCCAACTAGAGACCCAGCATTTT
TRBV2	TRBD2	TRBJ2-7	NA	CASSELAVSSYEQYF	TGTGCCAGCAGTGAACTAGCGGTTAGCTCCTACGAGCAGTACTTC
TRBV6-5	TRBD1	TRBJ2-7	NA	CASRRTGVYEQYF	TGTGCCAGCAGAAGGACAGGTGTCTACGAGCAGTACTTC
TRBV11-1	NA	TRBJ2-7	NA	CASSISYEQYF	TGTGCCAGCAGTATTTCCTACGAGCAGTACTTC
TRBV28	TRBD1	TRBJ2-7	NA	CASSLDSYRGPKRNSYEQYF	TGTGCCAGCAGTTTAGACAGTTACAGGGGGCCCAAGCGGAACTCCTACGAGCAGTACTTC
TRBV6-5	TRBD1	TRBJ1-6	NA	CASYSTGENSPLHF	TGTGCCAGTTACTCGACAGGGGAAAATTCACCCCTCCACTTT
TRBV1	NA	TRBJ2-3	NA	CTSSQDHGQGVKYF	TGCACCAGCAGCCAAGATCACGGGCAGGGGGTTAAGTATTTT
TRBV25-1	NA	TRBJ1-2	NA	CASSVGYGYTF	TGTGCCAGCAGTGTAGGGTACGGCTACACCTTC
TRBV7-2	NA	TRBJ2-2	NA	CASSPNEEGGDGELFF	TGTGCCAGCAGCCCAAATGAGGAGGGGGGCGACGGGGAGCTGTTTTTT
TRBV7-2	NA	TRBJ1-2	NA	CASIPGHHNYGYTF	TGTGCCAGCATACCGGGACACCATAACTATGGCTACACCTTC
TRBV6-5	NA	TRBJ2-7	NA	CASRRDTAYEQYF	TGTGCCAGCAGGAGGGACACCGCCTACGAGCAGTACTTC
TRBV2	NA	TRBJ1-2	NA	CASSGQSYGYTF	TGTGCCAGCTCTGGACAGTCATATGGCTACACCTTC
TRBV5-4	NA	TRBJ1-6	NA	CASSLEGGSGNSPLHF	TGTGCCAGCAGCTTGGAGGGGGGCTCTGGCAATTCACCCCTCCACTTT
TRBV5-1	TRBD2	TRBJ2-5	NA	CASSSGTSEGTQYF	TGCGCCAGCAGCTCCGGGACTAGCGAAGGGACCCAGTACTTC
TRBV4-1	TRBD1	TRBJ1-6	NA	CASSQIQSRTGVYNSPLHF	TGCGCCAGCAGCCAAATCCAGTCCCGGACAGGCGTTTATAATTCACCCCTCCACTTT
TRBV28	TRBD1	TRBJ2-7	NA	CASSSSGTAYYEQYF	TGTGCCAGCAGTTCCTCCGGGACAGCATACTACGAGCAGTACTTC
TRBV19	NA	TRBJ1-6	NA	CASKSPGSYNSPLHF	TGTGCCAGTAAATCGCCGGGCTCCTATAATTCACCCCTCCACTTT
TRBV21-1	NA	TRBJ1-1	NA	CASPVRGEAFF	TGTGCCAGCCCCGTCCGTGGTGAAGCTTTCTTT
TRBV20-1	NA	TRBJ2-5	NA	CSASVETQYF	TGCAGTGCTAGCGTTGAGACCCAGTACTTC
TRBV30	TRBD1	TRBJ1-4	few	CASSSGTGGEKLFF	TGTGCCTCCTCCTCCGGGACAGGGGGCGAAAAACTGTTTTTT
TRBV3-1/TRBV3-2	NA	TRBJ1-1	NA	CASSQGSTGNTEAFF	TGTGCCAGCAGCCAAGGATCGACCGGGAACACTGAAGCTTTCTTT
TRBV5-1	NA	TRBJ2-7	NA	CASSSGPIPSEQYF	TGCGCCAGCAGCTCGGGACCGATACCAAGCGAGCAGTACTTC
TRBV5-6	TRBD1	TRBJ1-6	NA	CASSRFGTGMSYNNSPLHF	TGTGCCAGCAGCCGATTTGGGACAGGCATGTCGTACAATAATTCACCCCTCCACTTT
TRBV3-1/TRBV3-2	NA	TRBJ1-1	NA	CASSPPVWGTEAFF	TGTGCCAGCAGCCCCCCCGTTTGGGGCACTGAAGCTTTCTTT
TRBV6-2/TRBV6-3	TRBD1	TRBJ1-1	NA	CASSYNPRNPSGGVSTEAFF	TGTGCCAGCAGTTACAACCCACGAAACCCCTCAGGGGGCGTCAGCACTGAAGCTTTCTTT
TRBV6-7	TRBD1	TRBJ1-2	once	CASSHPRRKTGGDGGYTF	TGTGCCAGCAGTCATCCCCGAAGAAAAACAGGGGGCGACGGAGGCTACACCTTC
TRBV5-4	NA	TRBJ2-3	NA	CASSFTYTDTQYF	TGTGCCAGCAGCTTTACTTACACAGATACGCAGTATTTT
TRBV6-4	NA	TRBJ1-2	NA	CASSDYPDSYGYTF	TGTGCCAGCAGTGACTATCCGGACAGCTATGGCTACACCTTC
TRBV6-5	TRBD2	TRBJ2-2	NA	CASRALAGATGELFF	TGTGCCAGCAGGGCTCTAGCGGGGGCGACCGGGGAGCTGTTTTTT
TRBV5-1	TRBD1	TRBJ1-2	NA	CASSLGTGDNYGYTF	TGCGCCAGCAGCTTGGGGACAGGGGACAACTATGGCTACACCTTC
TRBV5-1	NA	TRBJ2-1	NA	CASSLEGVDRGEQFF	TGCGCCAGCAGCTTGGAGGGTGTAGACCGTGGTGAGCAGTTCTTC
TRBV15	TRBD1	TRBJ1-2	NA	CATSSPGQGVLGYTF	TGTGCCACCAGCTCCCCGGGACAGGGGGTACTTGGCTACACCTTC
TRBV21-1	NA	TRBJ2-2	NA	CASSNRTGCTGELFF	TGTGCCAGCAGCAACCGGACAGGGTGCACCGGGGAGCTGTTTTTT